This T cell receptor (beta chain) comes out of a study of T cell responses to AZD1222 COVID-19 vaccine. Sequenced by immunoSEQ multiplex PCR; TCRdb stores in-frame clones only, minus some. The sample contains approximately 110,000 clones, 70% to 90% of which appear only once. Germline CDR1 and CDR2: SGHTA and FQGNSA. The V gene lost 5 bases and the J gene lost 4 bases, with 12 bases spanning the gap. This CDR3 contains 13 residues. This chain uses TRBV7-2 with TRBJ2-7, with D hard to call. The TCR comes from an adult in good health. Material: peripheral blood, obtained on day 0 of AZD1222 vaccination. CDR3 sequence: CASSPSPQYEQYF. In nucleotides, the CDR3 is TGTGCCAGCAGCCCCTCCCCACAATACGAGCAGTACTTC.